This T cell receptor (beta chain) is from a study of cytomegalovirus exposure and HLA in healthy donors (TCRdb year 2017). About the full investigation: An earlier analysis of approximately 600 of the donors reported 250 to 350 Gb of sequence data and 100 million to 130 million unique TCR beta sequences from about 179 million T cells. A later analysis re-analyzed previously published TCR beta repertoires from 500 to 700 donors and added high-resolution HLA genotyping to study TCR occurrence patterns. Besides the first cohort of 500 to 700 subjects, a separate validation cohort made up of 120 different subjects was used. All discovery cohort repertoires had been generated using a single sequencing platform. To predict cytomegalovirus infection status, the study combined high-throughput TCR immunosequencing, statistical association of individual TCRs with disease status, and machine learning. The later analysis used no new phenotypic data to find candidate immune exposures, relying instead on TCR beta sequences and their occurrence across donors. An earlier analysis of approximately 580 of the donors used high-throughput TCR beta sequencing to judge whether each TCR beta V gene segment behaved as functional or pseudogenic. A handful of DR-DQ haplotypes were treated as single units for association and clustering because of strong linkage in the cohort. Using immunosequencing, the study profiled T cell repertoires from 666 subjects and related those repertoires to cytomegalovirus serostatus. The study aimed to test whether signatures of past pathogen exposure could be identified by cataloging public T cell receptors. Typing coverage differed by locus: A, B, C, DRB1 and DQB1 were typed in roughly 620-640 donors, DQA1 in about 550, DPA1 in 600 to 610, and DPB1 in just under 490. On average, roughly 240,000 unique TCR beta nucleotide sequences were sequenced per donor among roughly 430 genotyped donors of the cohort, with roughly 18% of those sequences being non-productive. A later genetic analysis used genome-wide SNP genotypes for 398 of the 666 donors, treating that subset as a discovery cohort. Donor age, sex, ethnicity and CMV serostatus were compiled together with the repertoire data. The genetic ancestry cluster associated with self-reported Caucasian donors included around 76% of the roughly 380 genotyped donors. HLA typing covered class I and class II loci at four-digit resolution. Roughly 300 gigabases of sequencing data and roughly 81 million unique TCR sequences made up an early release that covered approximately 700 HLA-typed donors.

V loses 0 bases of germline sequence and J loses 0 bases, and the interval between the two ends is 10 bases. Including the terminal cysteine and phenylalanine, the CDR3 comprises 16 residues. Kept here is only the CDR3 DNA, which spans 48 bases and is read in frame from base 1. The germline V gene sets CDR1 to LGHNA and CDR2 to YNFKEQ. Receptor amplification or capture employed the immunoSEQ multiplex PCR assay. The multiplex PCR relied on a mix of 60 forward primers for TCR Vbeta segments and 13 reverse primers for TCR Jbeta segments. The CDR3 region of rearranged TCR beta genes was amplified from genomic DNA with a multiplex PCR assay. On the Illumina HiSeq System, the amplified TCR beta libraries were sequenced as 87-base-pair reads. The authors' analysis ran thus. In a later analysis, about 80 million unique TCR beta chains were counted across the 650 to 750 repertoires, and roughly 11 million of these chains were shared by at least two donors. To remove PCR and sequencing errors, raw reads were error-corrected and collapsed into unique sequences using a nearest-neighbor algorithm that merged closely related sequences. To assign V, D and J gene segments, CDR3 sequences were aligned to IMGT reference sequences. For a sequence to be retained, a match of at least six nucleotides to both a V gene segment and a J gene segment was required. Rearrangements were called productive when the CDR3 lacked stop codons and stayed in frame with V and J; all others were non-productive. Following IMGT convention, CDR3 was defined as the stretch from the second conserved V-encoded cysteine to the conserved J-encoded phenylalanine. In an earlier analysis of more than 550 of the donors, sequences lacking an unambiguous match to a single V gene segment were excluded. An earlier analysis of about 590 of the donors classified V segments as functional when productive rearrangements were above 56.7% and as segregating when the standard deviation between donors was above 5%. A statistical classification framework was developed to diagnose cytomegalovirus status using the catalog of TCR beta chain sequences. In a later analysis, V and J genes were assigned by comparing TCR nucleotide sequences against IMGT/GENE-DB human TR gene sequences. Using the TCRdist pipeline, a later analysis assigned CDR3 sequences along with most-parsimonious VDJ recombination scenarios. In a later analysis, each TCR beta chain was defined by its CDR3 amino acid sequence together with its V-gene family, and reads lacking a unique V-gene family were excluded. As a way to deal with suspected cross-contamination and a sequencing artifact, a later analysis dropped roughly 600 nucleotide sequences that were highly shared and had low generation probability. For each public chain, a later analysis derived a clonal expansion index from normalized ranks of inferred template counts within each repertoire. In a later analysis, generation probabilities were computed with a VDJ recombination model fitted to out-of-frame rearrangements, and the resulting probabilities were checked against IGoR. Hypergeometric tests were used in a later analysis to score TCR-TCR, TCR-HLA and TCR-CMV co-occurrence, with a repertoire-size bias correction applied to the TCR pairs. In a later analysis, false discovery rates were estimated by permuting HLA or CMV assignments 20 times. A later analysis grouped co-occurring TCRs with DBSCAN, adding TCRdist sequence similarity when clustering within HLA-allele-positive subsets. Co-occurrence clustering excluded repertoires with fewer than 30,000 or more than 120,000 public chains, plus five with anomalous nucleotide sharing. TCRdb stores this immuneACCESS table with in-frame sequences only. Part of the clones is absent; in the studies checked, under half of the shortfall reflects unresolved V genes, and no reason is known for the rest. V and J calls and clone size are as listed in that table; D and trimming were resolved from the DNA. This sample comprises fewer than 150,000 clones, more than 60% of them detected only once. 4.1% of the sample rests with the top ten.

On the study overall, not on this receptor specifically: Sequencing depth was assumed to be roughly uniform across donors in the presence/absence analyses, though that assumption may not hold. When HLA alleles, especially DR and DQ, strongly co-occurred, attributing TCR associations to individual alleles was difficult. HLA typing was unavailable for some donors at each locus, so association tests used only the typed subset. In the study, roughly 160 TCR beta chains were listed as associated with cytomegalovirus. Most TCR sequences were seen in very few donors, while some public TCRs were found in many individuals. The classifier was reported to diagnose cytomegalovirus status with high specificity and sensitivity in both the original cohort and the validation cohort. At a false discovery rate of 0.05, a later analysis linked some 17,000 TCR beta sequences to specific HLA alleles. The authors suggested that the approach could potentially be extended to other disease states and immunological phenotypes. The cohort was sequenced for TCR beta chains only, and without alpha or paired-chain data the features that could be detected were limited. An association between a missense DCLRE1C variant and V-gene and J-gene trimming of TCR beta chains was found in a later genetic analysis and replicated in an independent cohort. Some IMGT-functional V segments, including TRBV6-2 and TRBV6-3, could not be told apart with the 87-base-pair reads, so those segments were excluded. A further reported finding was that TCR beta sequences accurately predicted the HLA-A and HLA-B alleles for most subjects in the first cohort. Linkage disequilibrium might explain the correlated functional status among segregating V segments, but an unknown experimental factor could not be excluded. Because counts were too low, 15 to 20 rarely observed V segments, including chromosome 9 orphons, were excluded from the earlier analysis of roughly 580 of the donors. According to a later analysis, TCR association rates differed among HLA loci, with DRB1 alleles showing the most associated TCRs and HLA-C alleles showing the fewest. For the cohort, immune exposure information was limited to CMV serostatus. In an earlier analysis of 587 of the donors, most TCR beta V segments appeared in productive rearrangements about 87% or about 30% of the time, broadly matching IMGT annotations. In a later analysis, most CMV-associated TCR beta chains were found to appear HLA-restricted, with HLA associations seemingly driven largely by CMV exposure. A group of highly shared sequence variants was considered likely to be a technical artifact of the sequencing pipeline. Compared with equally common non-associated chains, HLA-associated TCR beta chains in a later analysis were more clonally expanded and had lower generation probabilities. A later genetic analysis reported fewer N-insertions in productive TCRs among donors in an Asian-associated ancestry cluster than the roughly 700-donor mean. A few of the identified cytomegalovirus-associated TCR beta chains were confirmed in vitro to be specific for cytomegalovirus antigens. Several of the top co-occurrence clusters appeared to be linked to parvovirus B19, influenza, CMV and Epstein-Barr virus, according to a later analysis.

The cohort consisted of 600 to 700 healthy bone marrow donors. At the time of sampling, every cohort member was nominally healthy, though immune exposures that went unrecorded were likely present. The donor tested CMV seronegative and was one of the 352 seronegative cohort members. Each donor provided a peripheral blood sample, and peripheral blood mononuclear cells were used for TCR beta sequencing. Genomic DNA was extracted from the blood cell samples with the Qiagen DNeasy Blood Extraction Kit. Comments on this clone: There is no known antigen for this receptor. The record has no base qualities; no much larger clone is one base away.

Sequenced input: PBMCs. Rearrangement joined TRBV4-2 to TRBJ2-3; the D gene is unclear. This TCR was recovered from a woman in her thirties or forties in good health and CMV-seronegative. The CDR3 region has the sequence CASSQDWAPSTDTQYF. The sequence in DNA is TGTGCCAGCAGCCAAGATTGGGCCCCAAGCACAGATACGCAGTATTTT.